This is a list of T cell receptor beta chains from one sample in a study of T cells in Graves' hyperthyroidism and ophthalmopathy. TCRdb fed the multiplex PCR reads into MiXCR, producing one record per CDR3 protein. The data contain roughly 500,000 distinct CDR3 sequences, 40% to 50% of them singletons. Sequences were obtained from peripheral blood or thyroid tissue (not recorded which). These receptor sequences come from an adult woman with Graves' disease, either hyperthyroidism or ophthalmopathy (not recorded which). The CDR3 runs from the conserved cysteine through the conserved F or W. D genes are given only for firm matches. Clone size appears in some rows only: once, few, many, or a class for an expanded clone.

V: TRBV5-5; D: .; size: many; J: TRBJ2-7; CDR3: CASTVGLRENSYEQYF; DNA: TGTGCCAGCACCGTGGGTCTCCGCGAGAACTCCTACGAGCAGTACTTC
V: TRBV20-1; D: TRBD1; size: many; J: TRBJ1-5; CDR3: CSARTGWYNQPQHF; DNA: TGCAGTGCTAGGACAGGGTGGTACAATCAGCCCCAGCATTTT
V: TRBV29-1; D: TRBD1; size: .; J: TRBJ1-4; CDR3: CSADQGAGEKLFF; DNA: TGCAGCGCCGATCAGGGGGCGGGTGAAAAACTGTTTTTT
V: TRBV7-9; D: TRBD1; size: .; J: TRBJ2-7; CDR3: CASSLTGTGVDEQYF; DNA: TGTGCCAGCAGCTTGACTGGGACAGGGGTAGACGAGCAGTACTTC
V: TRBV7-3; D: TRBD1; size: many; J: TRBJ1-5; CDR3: CASSLKVAGGRSNQPQHF; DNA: TGTGCCAGCAGCTTAAAGGTAGCAGGGGGCAGGAGCAATCAGCCCCAGCATTTT
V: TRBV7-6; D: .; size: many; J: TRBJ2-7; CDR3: CASSFGTSDEQYF; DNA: TGTGCCAGCAGCTTTGGTACCTCGGACGAGCAGTACTTC
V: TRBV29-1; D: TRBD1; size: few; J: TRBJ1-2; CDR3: CSVEGDRVRYTF; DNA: TGCAGCGTTGAAGGGGACAGGGTTCGCTACACCTTC
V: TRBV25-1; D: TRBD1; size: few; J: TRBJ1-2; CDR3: CASSEPTGGFGYTF; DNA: TGTGCCAGCAGTGAGCCTACAGGGGGCTTTGGCTACACCTTC
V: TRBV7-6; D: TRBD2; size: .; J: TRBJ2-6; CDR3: CASSLRLRGAGANVLTF; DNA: TGTGCCAGCAGCTTAAGGCTCCGGGGGGCTGGGGCCAACGTCCTGACTTTC
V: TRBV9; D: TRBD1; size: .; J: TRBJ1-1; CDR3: CASSPSTGLNTEAFF; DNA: TGTGCCAGCAGCCCCTCGACAGGGCTGAACACTGAAGCTTTCTTT
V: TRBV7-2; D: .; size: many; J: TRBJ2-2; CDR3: CASSPSPAGTRTGELFF; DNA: TGTGCCAGCAGCCCCTCGCCCGCCGGGACTCGGACCGGGGAGCTGTTTTTT
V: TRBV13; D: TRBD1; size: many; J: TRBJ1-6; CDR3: CASSSGQGISPLHF; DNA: TGTGCCAGCAGCTCCGGACAGGGGATTTCACCCCTCCACTTT
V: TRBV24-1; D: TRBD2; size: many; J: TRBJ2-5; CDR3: CATSDFYGGGGETQYF; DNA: TGTGCCACCAGTGATTTTTACGGCGGGGGGGGAGAGACCCAGTACTTC
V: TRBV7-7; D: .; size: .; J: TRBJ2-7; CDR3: CATSDSRRDNPYEQYF; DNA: TGTGCCACCAGTGATTCCCGCCGGGACAACCCCTACGAGCAGTACTTC
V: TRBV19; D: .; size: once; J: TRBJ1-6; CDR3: CASSMAPPDSPLHF; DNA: TGTGCCAGTAGTATGGCCCCCCCGGATTCACCCCTCCACTTT
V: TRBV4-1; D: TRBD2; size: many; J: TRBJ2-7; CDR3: CASSLGTSPDEQYF; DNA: TGCGCCAGCAGCCTTGGGACTAGCCCCGACGAGCAGTACTTC
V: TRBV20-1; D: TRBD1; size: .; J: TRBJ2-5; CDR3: CSARRQGLKTQYF; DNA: TGCAGTGCAAGACGACAGGGTCTAAAGACCCAGTACTTC
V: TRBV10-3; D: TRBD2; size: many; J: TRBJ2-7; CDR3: CAIKTSGSFEQYF; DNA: TGTGCCATCAAGACTAGCGGGAGCTTCGAGCAGTACTTC
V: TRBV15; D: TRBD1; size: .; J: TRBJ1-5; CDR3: CATRLQTGASNQPQHF; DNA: TGTGCCACCAGACTCCAAACAGGGGCGTCCAATCAGCCCCAGCATTTT
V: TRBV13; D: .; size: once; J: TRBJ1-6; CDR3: CASSLGRSGDNSPLHF; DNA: TGTGCCAGCAGCTTAGGGAGGAGTGGGGATAATTCACCCCTCCACTTT
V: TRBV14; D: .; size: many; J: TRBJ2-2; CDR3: CASSQVFGAGPNTGELFF; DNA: TGTGCCAGCAGCCAAGTCTTCGGGGCGGGACCTAACACCGGGGAGCTGTTTTTT
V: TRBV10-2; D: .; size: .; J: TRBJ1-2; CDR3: CASSELLAGNYGYTF; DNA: TGCGCCAGCAGTGAGTTGTTAGCGGGAAACTATGGCTACACCTTC
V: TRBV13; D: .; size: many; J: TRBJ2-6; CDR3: CASSLWGVSGANVLTF; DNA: TGTGCCAGCAGCTTGTGGGGAGTCTCTGGGGCCAACGTCCTGACTTTC
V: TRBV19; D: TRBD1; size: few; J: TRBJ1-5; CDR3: CASSVDRGNQPQHF; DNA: TGTGCCAGTAGTGTCGACAGGGGCAATCAGCCCCAGCATTTT
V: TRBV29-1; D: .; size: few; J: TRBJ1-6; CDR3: CSVKDSSYNSPLHF; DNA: TGCAGCGTTAAAGACAGCTCCTATAATTCACCCCTCCACTTT
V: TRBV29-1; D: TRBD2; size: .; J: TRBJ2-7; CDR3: CSVERRLAKGAFF; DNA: TGCAGCGTTGAGCGCCGACTAGCTAAAGGAGCTTTCTTC
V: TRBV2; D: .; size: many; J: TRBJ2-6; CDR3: CASSPESGGANVLTF; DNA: TGTGCCAGCAGTCCCGAGTCAGGGGGGGCCAACGTCCTGACTTTC
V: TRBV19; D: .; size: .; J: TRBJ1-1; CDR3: CASRNWARGTEAFF; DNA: TGTGCCAGTAGGAATTGGGCCCGGGGGACTGAAGCTTTCTTT
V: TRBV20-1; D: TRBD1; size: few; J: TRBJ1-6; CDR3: CSAVRGLMDSPLHF; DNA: TGCAGTGCCGTCAGGGGGTTAATGGATTCACCCCTCCACTTT
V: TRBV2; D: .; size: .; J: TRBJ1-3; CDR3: CASGRPSSGNTIYF; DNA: TGTGCCAGCGGCAGGCCCTCCTCTGGAAACACCATATATTTT
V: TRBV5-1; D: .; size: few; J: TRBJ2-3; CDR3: CASSPATRADTQYF; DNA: TGCGCCAGCAGCCCAGCTACGAGGGCAGATACGCAGTATTTT
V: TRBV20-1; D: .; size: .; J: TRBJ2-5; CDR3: CSARAGTSQETQYF; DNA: TGCAGTGCTAGAGCTGGCACCTCTCAAGAGACCCAGTACTTC
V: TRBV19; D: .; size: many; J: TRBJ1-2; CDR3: CASMKPRPNYGYTF; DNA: TGTGCCAGTATGAAACCCAGGCCTAACTATGGCTACACCTTC
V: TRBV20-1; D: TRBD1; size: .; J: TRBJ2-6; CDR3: CSAGTETNVLTF; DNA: TGCAGTGCAGGGACAGAGACTAACGTCCTGACTTTC
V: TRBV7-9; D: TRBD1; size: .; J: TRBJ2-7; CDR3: CASSLPSDRGKLYEQYF; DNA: TGTGCCAGCAGCTTACCGTCGGACAGGGGGAAACTCTACGAGCAGTACTTC